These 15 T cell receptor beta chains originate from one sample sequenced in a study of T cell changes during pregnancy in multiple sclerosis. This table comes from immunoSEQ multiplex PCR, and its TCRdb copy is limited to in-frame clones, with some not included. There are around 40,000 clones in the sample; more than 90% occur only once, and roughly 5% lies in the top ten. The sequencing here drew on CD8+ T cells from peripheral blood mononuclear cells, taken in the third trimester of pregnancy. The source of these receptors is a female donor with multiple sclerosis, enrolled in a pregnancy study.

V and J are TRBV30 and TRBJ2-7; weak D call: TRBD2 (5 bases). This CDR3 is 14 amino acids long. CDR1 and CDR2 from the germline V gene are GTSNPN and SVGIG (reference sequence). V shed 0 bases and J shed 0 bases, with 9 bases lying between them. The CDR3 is CAWSVWESSYEQYF. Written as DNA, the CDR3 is TGTGCCTGGAGTGTGTGGGAGAGCTCCTACGAGCAGTACTTC.

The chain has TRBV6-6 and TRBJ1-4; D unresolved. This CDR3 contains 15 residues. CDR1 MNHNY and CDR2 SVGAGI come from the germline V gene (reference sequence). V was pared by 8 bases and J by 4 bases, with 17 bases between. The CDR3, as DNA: TGTGCCAGCTCGCCCCCGGTCCATCTTAATGAAAAACTGTTTTTT. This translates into CASSPPVHLNEKLFF.

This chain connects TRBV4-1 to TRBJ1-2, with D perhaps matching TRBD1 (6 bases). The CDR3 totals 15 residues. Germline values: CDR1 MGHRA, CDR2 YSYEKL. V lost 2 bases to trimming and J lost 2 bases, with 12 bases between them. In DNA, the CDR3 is TGCGCCAGCAGCCAATCGGACAGCCCGAACTATGGCTACACCTTC. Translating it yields CASSQSDSPNYGYTF.

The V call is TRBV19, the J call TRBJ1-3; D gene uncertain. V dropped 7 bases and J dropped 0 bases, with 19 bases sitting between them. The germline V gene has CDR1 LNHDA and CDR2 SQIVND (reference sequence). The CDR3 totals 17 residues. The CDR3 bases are TGTGCCAGTACCACGAGGGCCAGAGAAATCTCTGGAAACACCATATATTTT. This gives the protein CASTTRAREISGNTIYF. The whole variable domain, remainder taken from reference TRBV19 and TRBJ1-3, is DGGITQSPKYLFRKEGQNVTLSCEQNLNHDAMYWYRQDPGQGLRLIYYSQIVNDFQKGDIAEGYSVSREKKESFPLTVTSAQKNPTAFYLCASTTRAREISGNTIYFGEGSWLTVV.

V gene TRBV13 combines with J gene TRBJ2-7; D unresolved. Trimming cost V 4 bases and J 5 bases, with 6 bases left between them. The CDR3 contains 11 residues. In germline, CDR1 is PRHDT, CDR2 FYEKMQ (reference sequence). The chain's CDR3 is CASSSVHEQYF. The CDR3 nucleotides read TGTGCCAGCAGCTCGGTCCACGAGCAGTACTTC.

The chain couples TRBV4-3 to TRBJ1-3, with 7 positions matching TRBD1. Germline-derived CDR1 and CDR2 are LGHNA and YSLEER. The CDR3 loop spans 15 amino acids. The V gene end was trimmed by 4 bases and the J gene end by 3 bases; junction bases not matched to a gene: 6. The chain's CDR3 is CASSPVAGGGNTIYF. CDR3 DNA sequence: TGCGCCAGCAGCCCGGTAGCAGGGGGTGGAAACACCATATATTTT.

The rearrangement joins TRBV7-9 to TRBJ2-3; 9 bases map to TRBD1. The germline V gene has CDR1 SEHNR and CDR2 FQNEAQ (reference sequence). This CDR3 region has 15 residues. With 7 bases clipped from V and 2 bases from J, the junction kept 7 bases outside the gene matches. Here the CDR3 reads CASIGQGISTDTQYF. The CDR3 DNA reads TGTGCCAGCATCGGACAGGGGATCTCCACAGATACGCAGTATTTT.

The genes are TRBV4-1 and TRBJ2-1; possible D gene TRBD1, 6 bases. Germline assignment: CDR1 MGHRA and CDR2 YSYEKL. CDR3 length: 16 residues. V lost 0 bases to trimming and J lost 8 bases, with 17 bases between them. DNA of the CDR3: TGCGCCAGCAGCCAAGATGGCCAGGGGCTCTCAGATGAGCAGTTCTTC. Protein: CASSQDGQGLSDEQFF.

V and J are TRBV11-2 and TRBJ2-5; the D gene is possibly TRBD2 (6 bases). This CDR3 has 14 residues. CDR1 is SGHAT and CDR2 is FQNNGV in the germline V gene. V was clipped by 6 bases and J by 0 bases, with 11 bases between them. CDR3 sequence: CASRKSGYQETQYF. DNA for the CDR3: TGTGCCAGCAGGAAGAGCGGGTACCAAGAGACCCAGTACTTC.

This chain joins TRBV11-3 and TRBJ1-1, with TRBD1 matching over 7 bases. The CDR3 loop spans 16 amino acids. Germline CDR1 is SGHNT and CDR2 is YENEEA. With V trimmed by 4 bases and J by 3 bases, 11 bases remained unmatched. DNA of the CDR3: TGTGCCAGCAGCTCCCACTTGACAGGGACCGACACTGAAGCTTTCTTT. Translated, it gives CASSSHLTGTDTEAFF.

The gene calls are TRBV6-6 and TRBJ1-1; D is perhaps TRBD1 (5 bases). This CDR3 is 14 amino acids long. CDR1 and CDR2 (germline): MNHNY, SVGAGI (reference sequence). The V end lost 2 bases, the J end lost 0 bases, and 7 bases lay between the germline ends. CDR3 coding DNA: TGTGCCAGCAGTTACGCAGGGATGAACACTGAAGCTTTCTTT. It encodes CASSYAGMNTEAFF.

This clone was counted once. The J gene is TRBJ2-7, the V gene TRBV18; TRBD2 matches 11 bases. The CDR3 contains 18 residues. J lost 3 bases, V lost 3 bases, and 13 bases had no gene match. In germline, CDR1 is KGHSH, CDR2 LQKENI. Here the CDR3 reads CASSPGTSGVGGNYEQYF. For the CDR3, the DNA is TGTGCCAGCTCACCGGGGACTAGCGGAGTTGGAGGGAACTACGAGCAGTACTTC.

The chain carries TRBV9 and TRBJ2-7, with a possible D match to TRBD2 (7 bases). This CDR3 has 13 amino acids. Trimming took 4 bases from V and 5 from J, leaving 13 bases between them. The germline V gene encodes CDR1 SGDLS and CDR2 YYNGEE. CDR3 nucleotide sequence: TGTGCCAGCAGCTTCCCCGGGGGGCACGAGCAGTACTTC. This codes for CASSFPGGHEQYF. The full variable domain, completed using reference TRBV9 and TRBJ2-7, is DSGVTQTPKHLITATGQRVTLRCSPRSGDLSVYWYQQSLDQGLQFLIQYYNGEERAKGNILERFSAQQFPDLHSELNLSSLELGDSALYFCASSFPGGHEQYFGPGTRLTVT.

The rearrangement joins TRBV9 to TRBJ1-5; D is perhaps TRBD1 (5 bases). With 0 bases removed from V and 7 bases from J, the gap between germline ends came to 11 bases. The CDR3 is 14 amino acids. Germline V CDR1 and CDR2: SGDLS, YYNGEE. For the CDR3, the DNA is TGTGCCAGCAGCGTAGGAGGGGAGGGCCAGCCCCAGCATTTT. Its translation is CASSVGGEGQPQHF. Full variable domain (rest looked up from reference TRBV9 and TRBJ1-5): DSGVTQTPKHLITATGQRVTLRCSPRSGDLSVYWYQQSLDQGLQFLIQYYNGEERAKGNILERFSAQQFPDLHSELNLSSLELGDSALYFCASSVGGEGQPQHFGDGTRLSIL.

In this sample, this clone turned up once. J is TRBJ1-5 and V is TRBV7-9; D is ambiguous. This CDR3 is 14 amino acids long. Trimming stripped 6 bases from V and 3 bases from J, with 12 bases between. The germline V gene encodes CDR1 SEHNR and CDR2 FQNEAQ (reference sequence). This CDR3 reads CASSSSGSNQPQHF. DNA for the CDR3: TGTGCCAGCAGTTCCTCAGGTTCCAATCAGCCCCAGCATTTT.